Listed here are 26 T cell receptor beta chains from one sample, sequenced in a study of immune evolution from preneoplasia to lung adenocarcinoma. Measured with immunoSEQ multiplex PCR; TCRdb has only the in-frame clones, and not every one. The sample has approximately 5,800 clones, less than 85% seen once; the top ten hold approximately 13%. Sample: FFPE adjacent normal lung tissue. Receptor source: a person between 65 and 79 years old with lung adenocarcinoma.

The gene calls are TRBV5-4 and TRBJ2-5, with 13 nucleotides matching TRBD2. Germline V gene data show CDR1 as SGHNT and CDR2 as YYREEE (reference sequence). The junction had 5 bases not matched to a gene; V was cut back by 5 bases and J by 1 base. The CDR3 is 16 amino acids. The CDR3 loop reads CASSLGLAGAQETQYF. In DNA form, the CDR3 reads TGTGCCAGCAGTTTAGGACTAGCGGGGGCCCAAGAGACCCAGTACTTC.

The gene calls are TRBV28 and TRBJ1-1; D remains ambiguous. Germline CDR1 is MDHEN and CDR2 is SYDVKM. V lost 2 bases and J lost 1, with 5 bases in between. This CDR3 has 13 residues. The CDR3 loop is CASSLSENTEAFF. DNA for the CDR3: TGTGCCAGCAGTTTAAGTGAGAACACTGAAGCTTTCTTT.

This chain uses TRBV7-3 with TRBJ2-1; D is perhaps TRBD2 (6 bases). The CDR3 spans 13 residues. The V end was cut by 3 bases, the J end by 4 bases, with 7 bases between. Germline CDR1 SGHTA, CDR2 FQGTGA. The CDR3 nucleotides are TGTGCCAGCAGCTTGACTAGTTACAATGAGCAGTTCTTC. This codes for CASSLTSYNEQFF.

This chain joins TRBV19 and TRBJ2-3; 7 bases match TRBD2. J was trimmed by 0 bases and V by 2 bases; bases with no gene match: 5. Germline V lookup: CDR1 LNHDA, CDR2 SQIVND (reference sequence). The CDR3 loop spans 16 amino acids. CDR3 loop: CASSISGDYSTDTQYF. The CDR3 region has the DNA TGTGCCAGTAGTATATCTGGGGACTATAGCACAGATACGCAGTATTTT.

The V gene is TRBV4-2, the J gene TRBJ2-7; 10 bases map to TRBD2. The length of the CDR3 is 16 residues. CDR1 is LGHNA, CDR2 YNFKEQ, per germline. The trim removed 0 bases at V and 4 bases at J, leaving 6 bases unmatched. The CDR3 here is CASSQDHLAGEYEQYF. The CDR3 region has the DNA TGTGCCAGCAGCCAAGATCACCTAGCGGGGGAATACGAGCAGTACTTC.

The gene calls are TRBV29-1 and TRBJ1-5, with 7 bases aligning to TRBD1. There are 13 residues in the CDR3. J gave up 6 bases and V 0 bases, and 2 bases lay outside the gene matches. The germline gives CDR1 SQVTM, CDR2 ANQGSEA. Here the CDR3 reads CSVEEAGGQPQHF. The CDR3, as DNA: TGCAGCGTTGAAGAGGCAGGGGGTCAGCCCCAGCATTTT.

This clone appeared a few times. The rearrangement joins TRBV15 to TRBJ2-2, with D hard to call. The CDR3 has 15 amino acids. Trimming left V 1 base short and J 5 bases short, with 11 bases between. CDR1 is LNHNV, CDR2 YYDKDF, per germline (reference sequence). The CDR3 spells CATSRGGDFTGELFF. The CDR3 nucleotides are TGTGCCACCAGCAGAGGTGGAGACTTTACCGGGGAGCTGTTTTTT. Using reference TRBV15 and TRBJ2-2 for the parts outside the CDR3, the full variable domain is DAMVIQNPRYQVTQFGKPVTLSCSQTLNHNVMYWYQQKSSQAPKLLFHYYDKDFNNEADTPDNFQSRRPNTSFCFLDIRSPGLGDTAMYLCATSRGGDFTGELFFGEGSRLTVL.

This clone was counted a few times. The J gene is TRBJ2-5, the V gene TRBV11-2; D gene unclear. Germline CDR1 and CDR2: SGHAT and FQNNGV. V lost 5 bases to trimming and J lost 2 bases, with 9 bases between them. This CDR3 has 13 residues. CDR3 amino acids: CASSPGRQETQYF. CDR3 nucleotides: TGTGCCAGCAGCCCGGGCAGACAAGAGACCCAGTACTTC. The whole variable domain, remainder taken from reference TRBV11-2 and TRBJ2-5, is EAGVAQSPRYKIIEKRQSVAFWCNPISGHATLYWYQQILGQGPKLLIQFQNNGVVDDSQLPKDRFSAERLKGVDSTLKIQPAKLEDSAVYLCASSPGRQETQYFGPGTRLLVL.

This chain links TRBV4-3 with TRBJ1-1; TRBD1 is a possible D gene (5 bases). V shed 2 bases and J shed 3 bases, with 13 bases lying between them. The CDR3 covers 15 residues. Looked up from germline, CDR1 is LGHNA and CDR2 is YSLEER. The chain's CDR3 is CASSQMGRADTEAFF. For the CDR3, the DNA is TGCGCCAGCAGCCAAATGGGCAGGGCGGACACTGAAGCTTTCTTT.

The V call is TRBV11-2, the J call TRBJ1-2; D unresolved. V was clipped by 1 base and J by 8 bases, with 8 bases between them. This CDR3 has 12 amino acids. Germline values: CDR1 SGHAT, CDR2 FQNNGV. This chain's CDR3 is CASSLVTRGYTF. CDR3 coding DNA: TGTGCCAGCAGCTTAGTGACTCGCGGCTACACCTTC.

V gene TRBV29-1 combines with J gene TRBJ2-5; D is unclear. Trimming took 4 bases from V and 5 from J, leaving 11 bases between them. This CDR3 region has 12 residues. Per germline, CDR1 SQVTM and CDR2 ANQGSEA. CDR3 region: CSVAQGLETQYF. CDR3 bases: TGCAGCGTTGCACAAGGGCTGGAGACCCAGTACTTC.

J is TRBJ1-5 and V is TRBV19; no definite D call. The CDR3 runs 16 residues. The germline gives CDR1 LNHDA, CDR2 SQIVND (reference sequence). V was clipped by 7 bases and J by 0 bases, with 16 bases between them. CDR3 coding DNA: TGTGCCAGTATATTCTTCACAGACTATAGCAATCAGCCCCAGCATTTT. It codes for CASIFFTDYSNQPQHF.

The sample holds one count of this clone. Different DNA sequences within this sample yield the same CDR3. V and J are TRBV7-2 and TRBJ1-1, with a possible D match to TRBD1 (5 bases). Deletions cut 2 bases from V and 1 base from J, with 8 bases between. The germline CDR1 and CDR2 sequences are SGHTA and FQGNSA. The CDR3 totals 14 residues. CDR3 amino acids: CASSLSGTNTEAFF. CDR3 DNA: TGTGCCAGCAGCTTATCTGGGACGAACACTGAAGCTTTCTTT. Complete variable domain (other parts from reference TRBV7-2 and TRBJ1-1): GAGVSQSPSNKVTEKGKDVELRCDPISGHTALYWYRQSLGQGLEFLIYFQGNSAPDKSGLPSDRFSAERTGGSVSTLTIQRTQQEDSAVYLCASSLSGTNTEAFFGQGTRLTVV.

V and J are TRBV27 and TRBJ2-3; D uncertain. Germline V gives CDR1 MNHEY, CDR2 SMNVEV (reference sequence). The V end lost 2 bases, the J end lost 3 bases, and 6 bases lay between the germline ends. The length of the CDR3 is 13 residues. The CDR3 loop reads CASSLGVTDTQYF. The DNA of the CDR3 is TGTGCCAGCAGTTTAGGGGTAACAGATACGCAGTATTTT.

The chain couples TRBV2 to TRBJ1-4, with 9 nucleotides matching TRBD1. Germline V lookup: CDR1 SNHLY, CDR2 FYNNEI. The V gene end was trimmed by 4 bases and the J gene end by 11 bases; junction bases not matched to a gene: 14. The length of the CDR3 is 16 residues. The chain's CDR3 is CASSVYQDRGGGKLFF. DNA for the CDR3: TGTGCCAGCAGTGTTTATCAGGACAGGGGAGGAGGGAAACTGTTTTTT.

CDR3 DNA: TGCGCCAGCAGCTTGGATATGGCAGATACGCAGTATTTT. Residues: CASSLDMADTQYF. The rearrangement joins TRBV5-1 to TRBJ2-3, with D uncertain. V lost 0 bases to trimming and J lost 4 bases, with 6 bases between them. Germline V gives CDR1 SGHRS, CDR2 YFSETQ. The CDR3 has 13 amino acids.

The chain links TRBV6-5 to TRBJ2-7, with 8 bases lining up with TRBD1. Germline CDR1 reads MNHEY; CDR2 reads SVGAGI. Trimming took 5 bases from V and 6 from J; bases not matched to a gene: 12. The CDR3 runs 15 residues. CDR3 coding DNA: TGTGCCAGCAGTATAGAGTACAGGGGGGCGGGCGAGCAGTACTTC. Amino acids: CASSIEYRGAGEQYF.

J is TRBJ2-3 and V is TRBV14; possible D gene TRBD1, 6 bases. Germline CDR1 SGHDN, CDR2 FVKESK. The CDR3 sequence is 14 residues long. Deletions cut 4 bases from V and 6 bases from J, with 14 bases between. The CDR3 bases are TGTGCCAGCAGCCCCGGACAGCCGTCGGATACGCAGTATTTT. As protein: CASSPGQPSDTQYF.

This chain joins TRBV15 and TRBJ2-7; 9 nucleotides agree with TRBD1. The CDR3 totals 14 residues. The germline CDR1 and CDR2 sequences are LNHNV and YYDKDF (reference sequence). Unmatched junction bases numbered 2, after V lost 3 bases and J lost 2 bases. In DNA form, the CDR3 reads TGTGCCACCAGCAGGGACAGGGGACCCTACGAGCAGTACTTC. Translation: CATSRDRGPYEQYF.

This clone came up a few times. Here the CDR3 DNA reads TGTGCCAGCAGCATACAGGGGATTTTGACAGATACGCAGTATTTT. Protein: CASSIQGILTDTQYF. V and J are TRBV7-9 and TRBJ2-3; 7 bases line up with TRBD1. The germline V gene encodes CDR1 SEHNR and CDR2 FQNEAQ (reference sequence). The CDR3 spans 15 residues. V lost 5 bases, J lost 3 bases, and 8 bases stayed unmatched. The full variable domain, its missing parts supplied by reference TRBV7-9 and TRBJ2-3, is DTGVSQNPRHKITKRGQNVTFRCDPISEHNRLYWYRQTLGQGPEFLTYFQNEAQLEKSRLLSDRFSAERPKGSFSTLEIQRTEQGDSAMYLCASSIQGILTDTQYFGPGTRLTVL.

V and J are TRBV5-1 and TRBJ2-5; D uncertain. V was cut by 2 bases and J by 4 bases, with 18 bases left in between. The CDR3 loop spans 16 amino acids. Per the germline V gene, CDR1 is SGHRS and CDR2 is YFSETQ. The CDR3 nucleotides read TGCGCCAGCAGCTTTCGGACGGCGACCAATGCAGAGACCCAGTACTTC. The encoded protein is CASSFRTATNAETQYF.

V and J are TRBV5-6 and TRBJ1-5; unclear D gene. Per the germline V gene, CDR1 is SGHDT and CDR2 is YYEEEE. The CDR3 runs to 16 residues. The V gene lost 0 bases and the J gene lost 6 bases, with 16 bases spanning the gap. CDR3 in amino acids: CASSLGQVADSQPQHF. The CDR3 region has the DNA TGTGCCAGCAGCTTGGGCCAGGTGGCGGATTCTCAGCCCCAGCATTTT.

The J gene is TRBJ2-5, the V gene TRBV30; D call uncertain. Germline V gives CDR1 GTSNPN, CDR2 SVGIG (reference sequence). CDR3 size: 14 residues. Trimming removed 1 base from V and 2 bases from J, with 11 bases in between. The CDR3: CAWSELGLQETQYF. CDR3 DNA sequence: TGTGCCTGGAGTGAGCTAGGCCTTCAAGAGACCCAGTACTTC.

V usage is TRBV6-4 and J usage is TRBJ1-4, with unresolved D. CDR3 length: 11 amino acids. V was trimmed by 1 base and J by 10 bases, leaving 4 bases between them. Looked up from germline, CDR1 is MRHNA and CDR2 is SNTAGT. In DNA form, the CDR3 reads TGTGCCAGCAGTGACTACGCAAAACTGTTTTTT. Amino acids: CASSDYAKLFF.

This clone came up a few times. This rearrangement joins TRBV19 to TRBJ2-2; TRBD1 aligns across 8 bases. V shed 8 bases and J 1 base; nucleotides not matched to a gene: 6. CDR3 size: 15 residues. Looked up from germline, CDR1 is LNHDA and CDR2 is SQIVND (reference sequence). CDR3 DNA: TGTGCCAGTTCAGTCGGGACAGGGAACACCGGGGAGCTGTTTTTT. It is translated as CASSVGTGNTGELFF.

The chain employs TRBV20-1 and TRBJ1-5; D gene ambiguous. Germline lookup yields CDR1 DFQATT and CDR2 SNEGSKA (reference sequence). V shed 5 bases and J shed 4 bases, with 3 bases lying between them. The CDR3 consists of 10 residues. CDR3 region: CSAGNQPQHF. The CDR3 coding sequence is TGCAGTGCTGGGAATCAGCCCCAGCATTTT.